This record looks at one T cell receptor beta chain sequence and its context. Its target is unknown. This specimen belongs to a study of cytomegalovirus exposure and HLA in healthy donors. This PCR relied on a set of 60 Vbeta primers and 13 Jbeta primers. Method: immunoSEQ multiplex PCR; TCRdb's copy keeps in-frame clones and lacks some. The sample has about 92,000 clones; approximately 85% are singletons. Study-wide results and caveats: The number of N-insertions in an Asian-associated ancestry cluster was reportedly below the approximately 700-donor mean in a later analysis. A missense DCLRE1C variant was associated with V- and J-gene trimming of TCR beta chains in a later analysis, and an independent cohort replicated the association.

Healthy bone marrow donors formed the donor group. The CDR3 runs to 17 residues. V was clipped by 6 bases and J by 0 bases, with 21 bases between them. Looked up from germline, CDR1 is SGHRS and CDR2 is YFSETQ. Sequencing was performed on PBMCs. V gene TRBV5-1 combines with J gene TRBJ1-1; D possibly corresponds to TRBD1 (6 bases). This receptor was identified in a woman between 18 and 30 years old in good health and CMV-seropositive. CDR3 in DNA: TGCGCCAGCACCCCTGGGTGGGGGCCCACTTTGAACACTGAAGCTTTCTTT. It encodes CASTPGWGPTLNTEAFF.